This TCR beta chain stems from a study of T cell changes during pregnancy in multiple sclerosis. Assay: immunoSEQ multiplex PCR; the TCRdb copy retains only in-frame clones and omits some. The sample holds 70,000 to 100,000 clones, 85% to 95% seen once. V was clipped by 8 bases and J by 8 bases; unmatched bases: 8. Germline-derived CDR1 and CDR2 are SGHAT and FQNNGV. CDR3 length: 15 residues. This receptor was identified in a female donor with multiple sclerosis, enrolled in a pregnancy study. This chain connects TRBV11-2 to TRBJ2-1, with 14 bases fitting TRBD2. The specimen was peripheral blood, collected in the first trimester of pregnancy. DNA for the CDR3: TGTGCCAGCCGCCGGACTAGCGGGGGGCTCCATGAGCAGTTCTTC. Its protein is CASRRTSGGLHEQFF.